The present T cell receptor beta chain was sequenced within a study of human T cells and chemical hapten exposure. Time point given: patch test 2, 6 weeks after DPC sensitization. The treatment: therapeutic diphenylcyclopropenone sensitization with weekly scalp DPC. TCRdb re-called the RACE reads with MiXCR, one entry per CDR3 protein. The data contain 85,000 to 95,000 distinct CDR3 sequences, approximately 9.9% of them singletons. In its sample, this clonotype was seen a few times. V dropped 2 bases and J dropped 3 bases, with 7 bases sitting between them. The CDR3 runs 13 residues. Per germline, CDR1 SGDLS and CDR2 YYNGEE.

The chain recombines TRBV9 with TRBJ2-3, with a possible D match to TRBD1 (6 bases). Source: whole blood, taken in connection with sensitization to the hapten diphenylcyclopropenone (DPC). The clonotype was recovered from a man in his forties with alopecia areata. Some clones in this sample may be carry-over from other donors' samples. DNA of the CDR3: TGTGCCAGCAGCGTCACAGGGACAGATACGCAGTATTTT. It is translated as CASSVTGTDTQYF.